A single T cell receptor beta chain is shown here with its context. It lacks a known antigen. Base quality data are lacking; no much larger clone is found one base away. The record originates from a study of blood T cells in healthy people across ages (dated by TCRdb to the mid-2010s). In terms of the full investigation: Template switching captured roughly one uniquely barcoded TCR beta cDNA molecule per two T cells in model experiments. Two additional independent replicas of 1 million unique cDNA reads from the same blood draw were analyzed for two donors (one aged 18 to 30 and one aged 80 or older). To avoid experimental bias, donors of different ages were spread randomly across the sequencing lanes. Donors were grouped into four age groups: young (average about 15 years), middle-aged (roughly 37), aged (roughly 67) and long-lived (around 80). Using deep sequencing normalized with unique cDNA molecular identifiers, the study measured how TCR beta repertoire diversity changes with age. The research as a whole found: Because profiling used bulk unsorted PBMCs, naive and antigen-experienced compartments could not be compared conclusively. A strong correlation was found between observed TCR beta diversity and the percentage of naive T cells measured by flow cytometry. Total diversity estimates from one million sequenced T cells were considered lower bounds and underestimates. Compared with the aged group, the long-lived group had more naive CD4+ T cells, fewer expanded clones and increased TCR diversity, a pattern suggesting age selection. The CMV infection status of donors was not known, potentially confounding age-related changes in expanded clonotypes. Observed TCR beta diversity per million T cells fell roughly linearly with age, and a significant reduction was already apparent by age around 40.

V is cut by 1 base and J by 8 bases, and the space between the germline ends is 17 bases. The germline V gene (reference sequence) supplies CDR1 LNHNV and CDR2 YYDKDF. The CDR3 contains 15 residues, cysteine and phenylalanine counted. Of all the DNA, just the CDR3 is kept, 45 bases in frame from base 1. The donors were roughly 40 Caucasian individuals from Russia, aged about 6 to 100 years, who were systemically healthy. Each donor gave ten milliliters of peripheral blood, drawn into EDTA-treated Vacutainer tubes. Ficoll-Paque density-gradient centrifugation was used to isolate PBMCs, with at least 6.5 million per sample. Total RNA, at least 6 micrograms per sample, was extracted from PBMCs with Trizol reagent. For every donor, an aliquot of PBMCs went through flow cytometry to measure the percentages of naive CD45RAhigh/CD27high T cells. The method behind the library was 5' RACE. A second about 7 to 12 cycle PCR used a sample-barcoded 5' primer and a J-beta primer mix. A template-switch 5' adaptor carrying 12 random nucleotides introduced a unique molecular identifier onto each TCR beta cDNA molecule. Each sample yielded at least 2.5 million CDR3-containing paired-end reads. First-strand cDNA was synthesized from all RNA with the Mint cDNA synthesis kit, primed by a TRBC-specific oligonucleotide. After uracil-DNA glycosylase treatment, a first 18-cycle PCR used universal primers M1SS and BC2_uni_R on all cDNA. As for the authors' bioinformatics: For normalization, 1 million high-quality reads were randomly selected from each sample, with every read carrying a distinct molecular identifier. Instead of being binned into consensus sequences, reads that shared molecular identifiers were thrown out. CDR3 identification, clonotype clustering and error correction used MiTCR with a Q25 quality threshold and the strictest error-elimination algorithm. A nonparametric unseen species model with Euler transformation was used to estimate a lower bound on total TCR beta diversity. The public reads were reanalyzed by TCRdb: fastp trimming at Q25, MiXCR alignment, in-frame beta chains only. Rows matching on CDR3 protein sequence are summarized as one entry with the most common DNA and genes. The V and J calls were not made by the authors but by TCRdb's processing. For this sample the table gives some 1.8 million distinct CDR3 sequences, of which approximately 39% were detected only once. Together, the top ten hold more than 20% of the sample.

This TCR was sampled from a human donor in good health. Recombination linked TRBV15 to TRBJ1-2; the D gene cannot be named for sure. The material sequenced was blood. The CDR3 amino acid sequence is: CATSRAPTEPGGYTF. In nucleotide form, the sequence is TGTGCCACCAGCAGAGCTCCAACGGAACCGGGAGGCTACACCTTC.